This TCR beta chain was recorded in a study of T cells in localized non-small cell lung cancer. Study observations and caveats: As only one tumor region underwent sequencing, heterogeneity remains possible.

Using immunoSEQ multiplex PCR, the repertoire was profiled, and TCRdb retains in-frame clones only, with some absent. The sample lists about 47,000 clones; approximately 86% were seen once. As to this clone: As yet, its antigen is unknown.

The material was PBMCs, obtained before any cancer treatment. The TCR comes from a man aged 35 to 69 with stage II lung adenocarcinoma.

Here the CDR3 reads CASSPVAQNLNPSTDTQYF. CDR3 DNA sequence: TGTGCCAGCTCCCCGGTAGCACAAAACTTAAACCCTAGCACAGATACGCAGTATTTT. The J gene is TRBJ2-3, the V gene TRBV7-3; D is ambiguous. This CDR3 region has 19 residues. The germline CDR1 and CDR2 sequences are SGHTA and FQGTGA. V was trimmed by 8 bases and J by 0 bases, leaving 27 bases between them.